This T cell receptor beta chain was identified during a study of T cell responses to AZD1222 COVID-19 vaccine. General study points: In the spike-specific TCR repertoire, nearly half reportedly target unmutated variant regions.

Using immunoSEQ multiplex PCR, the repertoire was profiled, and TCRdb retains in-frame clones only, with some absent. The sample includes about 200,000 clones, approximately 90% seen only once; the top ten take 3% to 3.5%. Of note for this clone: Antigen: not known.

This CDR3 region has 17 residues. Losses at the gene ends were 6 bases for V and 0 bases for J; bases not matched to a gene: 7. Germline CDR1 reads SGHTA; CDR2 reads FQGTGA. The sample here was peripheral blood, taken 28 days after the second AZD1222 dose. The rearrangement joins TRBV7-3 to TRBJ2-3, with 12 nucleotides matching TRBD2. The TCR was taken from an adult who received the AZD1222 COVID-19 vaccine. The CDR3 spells CASRGPSGRASTDTQYF. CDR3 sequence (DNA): TGTGCCAGCAGGGGGCCTAGCGGGAGGGCTAGCACAGATACGCAGTATTTT.